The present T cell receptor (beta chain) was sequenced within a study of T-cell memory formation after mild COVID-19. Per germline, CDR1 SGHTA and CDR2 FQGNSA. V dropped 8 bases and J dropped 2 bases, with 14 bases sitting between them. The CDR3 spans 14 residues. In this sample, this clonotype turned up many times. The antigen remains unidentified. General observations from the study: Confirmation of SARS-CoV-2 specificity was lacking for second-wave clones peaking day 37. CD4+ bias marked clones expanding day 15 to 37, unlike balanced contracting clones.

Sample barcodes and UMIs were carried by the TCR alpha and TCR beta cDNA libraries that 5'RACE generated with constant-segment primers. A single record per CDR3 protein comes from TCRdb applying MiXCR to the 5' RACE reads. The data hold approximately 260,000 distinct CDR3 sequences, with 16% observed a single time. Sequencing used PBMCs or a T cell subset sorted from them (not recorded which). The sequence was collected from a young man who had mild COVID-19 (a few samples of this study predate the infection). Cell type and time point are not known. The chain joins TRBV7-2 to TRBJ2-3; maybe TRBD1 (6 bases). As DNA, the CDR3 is TGTGCCAGCGGGGGCGTCCTCTTCACAGATACGCAGTATTTT. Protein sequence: CASGGVLFTDTQYF.